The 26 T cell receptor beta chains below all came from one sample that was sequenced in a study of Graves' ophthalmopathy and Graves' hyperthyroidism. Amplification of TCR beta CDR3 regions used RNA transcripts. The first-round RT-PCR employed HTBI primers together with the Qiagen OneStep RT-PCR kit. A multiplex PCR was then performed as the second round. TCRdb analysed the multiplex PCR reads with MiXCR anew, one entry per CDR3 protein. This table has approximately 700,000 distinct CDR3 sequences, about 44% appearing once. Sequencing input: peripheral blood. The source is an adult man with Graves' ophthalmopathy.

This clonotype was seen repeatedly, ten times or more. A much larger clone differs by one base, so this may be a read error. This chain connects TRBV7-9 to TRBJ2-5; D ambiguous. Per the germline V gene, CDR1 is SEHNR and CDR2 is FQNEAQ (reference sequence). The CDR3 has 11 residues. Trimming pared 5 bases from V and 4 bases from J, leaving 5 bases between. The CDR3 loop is CASSPIETQYF. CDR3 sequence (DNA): TGTGCCAGCAGCCCTATAGAGACCCAGTACTTC.

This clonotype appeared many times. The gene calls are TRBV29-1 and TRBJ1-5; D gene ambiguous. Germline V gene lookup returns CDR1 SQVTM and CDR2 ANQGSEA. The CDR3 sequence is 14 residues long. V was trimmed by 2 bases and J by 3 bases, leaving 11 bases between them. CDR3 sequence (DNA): TGCAGCGTTGAATTAGGCAGCCCCAATCAGCCCCAGCATTTT. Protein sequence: CSVELGSPNQPQHF.

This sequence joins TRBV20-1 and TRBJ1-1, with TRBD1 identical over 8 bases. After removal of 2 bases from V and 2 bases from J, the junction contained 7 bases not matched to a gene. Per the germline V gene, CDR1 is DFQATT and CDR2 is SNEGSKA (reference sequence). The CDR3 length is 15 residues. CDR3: CSARTKTGVNTEAFF. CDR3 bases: TGCAGTGCTAGAACCAAGACAGGGGTTAACACTGAAGCTTTCTTT.

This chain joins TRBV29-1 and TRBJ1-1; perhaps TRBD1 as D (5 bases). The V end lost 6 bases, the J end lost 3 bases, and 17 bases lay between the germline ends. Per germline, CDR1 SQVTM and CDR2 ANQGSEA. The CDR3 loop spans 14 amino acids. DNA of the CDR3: TGCAGCGTGGGAGGGGTGGGTGCTGACACTGAAGCTTTCTTT. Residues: CSVGGVGADTEAFF.

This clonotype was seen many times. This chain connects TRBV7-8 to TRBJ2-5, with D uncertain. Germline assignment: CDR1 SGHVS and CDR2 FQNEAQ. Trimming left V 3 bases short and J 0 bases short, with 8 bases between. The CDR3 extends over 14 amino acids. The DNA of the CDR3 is TGTGCCAGCAGCTTGGAGACTTACCAAGAGACCCAGTACTTC. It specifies CASSLETYQETQYF.

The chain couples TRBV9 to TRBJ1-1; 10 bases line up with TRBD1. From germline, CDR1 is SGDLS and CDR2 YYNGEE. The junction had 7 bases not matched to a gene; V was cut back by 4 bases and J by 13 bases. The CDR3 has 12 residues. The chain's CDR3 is CASSPPGTGVFF. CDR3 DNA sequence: TGTGCCAGCAGCCCACCCGGGACAGGGGTTTTCTTT.

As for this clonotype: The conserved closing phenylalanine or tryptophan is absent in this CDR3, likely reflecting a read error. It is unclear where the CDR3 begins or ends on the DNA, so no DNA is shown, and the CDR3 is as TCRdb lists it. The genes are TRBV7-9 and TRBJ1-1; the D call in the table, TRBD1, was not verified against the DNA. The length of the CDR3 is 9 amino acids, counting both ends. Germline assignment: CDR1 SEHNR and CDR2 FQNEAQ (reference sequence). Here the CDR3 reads CASSFEGSS.

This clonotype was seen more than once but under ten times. CDR3 nucleotide sequence: TGTGCCAGCAGCCAATTCCTTACGCCCGGGGGGAAAGAGACCCAGTACTTC. The encoded protein is CASSQFLTPGGKETQYF. The rearrangement uses TRBV14 and TRBJ2-5, with 7 nucleotides matching TRBD2. The CDR3 runs 17 residues. Germline V CDR1 and CDR2: SGHDN, FVKESK. Trimming cost V 2 bases and J 3 bases; bases outside gene matches: 12.

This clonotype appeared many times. In nucleotides, the CDR3 is TGTGCCAGCAGCTTAGCCGGCCGGGGGAGGGACGAGCAGTACTTC. It encodes CASSLAGRGRDEQYF. The chain couples TRBV7-9 to TRBJ2-7; 7 bases map to TRBD2. With 0 bases clipped from V and 5 bases from J, the junction kept 7 bases outside the gene matches. Germline V gives CDR1 SEHNR, CDR2 FQNEAQ (reference sequence). CDR3 length: 15 residues.

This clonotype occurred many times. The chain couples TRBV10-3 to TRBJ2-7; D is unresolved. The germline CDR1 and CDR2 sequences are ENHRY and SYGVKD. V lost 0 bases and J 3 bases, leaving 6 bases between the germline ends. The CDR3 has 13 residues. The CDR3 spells CAISESSYYEQYF. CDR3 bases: TGTGCCATCAGTGAGTCATCCTACTACGAGCAGTACTTC.

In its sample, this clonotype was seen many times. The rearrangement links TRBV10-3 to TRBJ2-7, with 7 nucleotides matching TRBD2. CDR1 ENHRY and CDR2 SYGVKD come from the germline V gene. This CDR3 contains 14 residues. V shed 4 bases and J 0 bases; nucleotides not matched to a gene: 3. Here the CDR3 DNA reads TGTGCCATCAGTGTGGGAGGGACCTCCTACGAGCAGTACTTC. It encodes CAISVGGTSYEQYF.

In DNA form, the CDR3 reads TGTGCCAGCAGCTTGGCCGTTGATTTGGGGACTGAAGCTTTCTTT. This encodes CASSLAVDLGTEAFF. The chain links TRBV5-6 to TRBJ1-1; D uncertain. Trimming shortened V by 0 bases and J by 5 bases, and 14 bases separated the two germline ends. Germline V gives CDR1 SGHDT, CDR2 YYEEEE. The CDR3 length is 15 residues.

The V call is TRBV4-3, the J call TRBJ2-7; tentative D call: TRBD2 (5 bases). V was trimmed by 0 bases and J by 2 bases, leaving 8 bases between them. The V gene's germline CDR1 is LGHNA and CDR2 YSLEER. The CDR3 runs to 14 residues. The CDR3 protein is CASSQDFGTYEQYF. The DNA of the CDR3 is TGCGCCAGCAGCCAAGATTTCGGGACCTACGAGCAGTACTTC.

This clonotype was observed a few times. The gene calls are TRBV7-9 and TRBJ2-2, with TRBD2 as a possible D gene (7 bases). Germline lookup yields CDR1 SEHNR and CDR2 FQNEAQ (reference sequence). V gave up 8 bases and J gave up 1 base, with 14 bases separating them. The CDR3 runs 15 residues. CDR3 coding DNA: TGTGCCAGCCATAACGGGGGGCGGAACACCGGGGAGCTGTTTTTT. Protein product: CASHNGGRNTGELFF. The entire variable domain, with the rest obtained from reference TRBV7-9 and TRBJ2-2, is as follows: DTGVSQNPRHKITKRGQNVTFRCDPISEHNRLYWYRQTLGQGPEFLTYFQNEAQLEKSRLLSDRFSAERPKGSFSTLEIQRTEQGDSAMYLCASHNGGRNTGELFFGEGSRLTVL.

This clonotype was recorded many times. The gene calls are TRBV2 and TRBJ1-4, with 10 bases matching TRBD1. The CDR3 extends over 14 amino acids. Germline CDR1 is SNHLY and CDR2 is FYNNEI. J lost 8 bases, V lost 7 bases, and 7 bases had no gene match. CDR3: CASKGDRGGEKLFF. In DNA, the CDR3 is TGTGCCAGCAAGGGGGACAGGGGAGGCGAAAAACTGTTTTTT.

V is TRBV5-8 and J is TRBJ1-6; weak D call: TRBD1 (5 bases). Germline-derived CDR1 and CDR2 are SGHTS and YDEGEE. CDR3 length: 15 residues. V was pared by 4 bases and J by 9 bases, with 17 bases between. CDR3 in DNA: TGTGCCAGCAGCGAAGCCGGGGCTTGGGGTTCACCCCTCCACTTT. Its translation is CASSEAGAWGSPLHF.

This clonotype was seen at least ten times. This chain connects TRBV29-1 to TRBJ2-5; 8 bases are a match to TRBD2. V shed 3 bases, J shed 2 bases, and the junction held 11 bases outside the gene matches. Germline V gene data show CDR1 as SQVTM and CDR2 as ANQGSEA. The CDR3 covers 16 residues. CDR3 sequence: CSVEPMVAGLQETQYF. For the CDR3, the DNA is TGCAGCGTTGAGCCAATGGTAGCGGGGCTTCAAGAGACCCAGTACTTC.

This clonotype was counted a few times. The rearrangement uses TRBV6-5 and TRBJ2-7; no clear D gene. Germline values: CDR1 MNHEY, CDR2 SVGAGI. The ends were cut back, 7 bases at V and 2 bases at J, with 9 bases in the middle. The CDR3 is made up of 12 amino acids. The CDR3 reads CASMGGTYEQYF. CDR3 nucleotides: TGTGCCAGCATGGGCGGCACCTACGAGCAGTACTTC.

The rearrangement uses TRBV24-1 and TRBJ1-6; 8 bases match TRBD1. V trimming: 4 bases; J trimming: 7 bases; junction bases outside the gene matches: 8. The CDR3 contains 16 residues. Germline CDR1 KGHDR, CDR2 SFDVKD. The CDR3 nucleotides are TGTGCCACCAGTGACCCCGGGACAGGATCAAATTCACCCCTCCACTTT. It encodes CATSDPGTGSNSPLHF.

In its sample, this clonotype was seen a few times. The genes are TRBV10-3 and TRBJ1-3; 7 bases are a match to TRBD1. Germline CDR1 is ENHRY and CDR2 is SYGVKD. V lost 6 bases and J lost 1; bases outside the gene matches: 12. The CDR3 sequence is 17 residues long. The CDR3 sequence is CAISAPRQGKSGNTIYF. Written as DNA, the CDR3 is TGTGCCATCAGCGCCCCCCGACAGGGTAAATCTGGAAACACCATATATTTT.

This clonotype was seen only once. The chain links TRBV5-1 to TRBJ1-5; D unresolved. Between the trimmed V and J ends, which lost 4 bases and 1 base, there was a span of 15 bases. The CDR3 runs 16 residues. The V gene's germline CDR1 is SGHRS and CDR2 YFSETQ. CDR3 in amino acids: CASSQVVGLSNQPQHF. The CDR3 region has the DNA TGCGCCAGCAGCCAAGTGGTGGGATTGAGCAATCAGCCCCAGCATTTT.

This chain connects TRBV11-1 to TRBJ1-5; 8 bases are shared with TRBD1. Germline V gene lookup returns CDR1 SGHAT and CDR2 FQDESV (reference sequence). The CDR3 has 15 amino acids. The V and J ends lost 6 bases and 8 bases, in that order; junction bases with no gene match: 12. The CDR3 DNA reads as TGTGCCAGCAGACCAGGGGGCGCGGAGACCGAGCCCCAGCATTTT. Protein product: CASRPGGAETEPQHF. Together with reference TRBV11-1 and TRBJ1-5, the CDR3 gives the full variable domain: EAEVAQSPRYKITEKSQAVAFWCDPISGHATLYWYRQILGQGPELLVQFQDESVVDDSQLPKDRFSAERLKGVDSTLKIQPAELGDSAMYLCASRPGGAETEPQHFGDGTRLSIL.

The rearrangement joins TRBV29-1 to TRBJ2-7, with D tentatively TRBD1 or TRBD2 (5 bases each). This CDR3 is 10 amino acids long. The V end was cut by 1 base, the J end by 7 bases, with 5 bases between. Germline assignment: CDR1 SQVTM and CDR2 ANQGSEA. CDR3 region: CSVEGGEQYF. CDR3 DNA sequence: TGCAGCGTTGAAGGGGGGGAGCAGTACTTC.

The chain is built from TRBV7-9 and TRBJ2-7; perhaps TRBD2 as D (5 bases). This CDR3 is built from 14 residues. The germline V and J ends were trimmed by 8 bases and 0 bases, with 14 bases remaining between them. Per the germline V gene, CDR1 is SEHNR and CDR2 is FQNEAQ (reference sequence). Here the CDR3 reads CASARGGGSYEQYF. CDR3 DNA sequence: TGTGCCAGCGCCCGTGGTGGAGGCTCCTACGAGCAGTACTTC.

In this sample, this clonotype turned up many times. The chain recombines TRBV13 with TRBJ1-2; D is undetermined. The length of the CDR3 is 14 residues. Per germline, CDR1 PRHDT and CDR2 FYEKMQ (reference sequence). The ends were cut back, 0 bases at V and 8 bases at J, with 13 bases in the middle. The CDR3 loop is CASSLGLASYGYTF. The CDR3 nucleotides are TGTGCCAGCAGCTTAGGTCTGGCTTCCTACGGCTACACCTTC.

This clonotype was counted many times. The CDR3 nucleotides read TGTGCCAGCAGCCCACTAGCGGGAGAGGAGGAGCAGTACTTC. It codes for CASSPLAGEEEQYF. The chain joins TRBV12-3 or TRBV12-4 to TRBJ2-7; 11 positions match TRBD2. V trimming: 6 bases; J trimming: 7 bases; junction bases outside the gene matches: 8. CDR3 length: 14 residues.